Listed below are T cell receptor beta chains from one sample, sequenced in a study of blood T cell repertoires in COVID-19. Libraries were prepared by immunoSEQ multiplex PCR; TCRdb keeps only in-frame clonotypes and omits some of them. The sample has a few hundred thousand clones; approximately 91% are singletons. The material sequenced was PBMCs or T cells enriched from blood (not recorded which). The receptors derive from a middle-aged woman who had been exposed to COVID-19. The CDR3 runs from the conserved cysteine through the conserved F or W. A D gene is named only where the DNA matches it firmly. Clone size is stated in some rows and not others, as once, few, many or a class when expanded.

>TRBJ2-3|15|TRBV6-5|TRBD2|once
CASRLAETPQDTQYF
TGTGCCAGCAGACTAGCGGAAACCCCACAAGATACGCAGTATTTT
>TRBJ2-1|16|TRBV15|TRBD2|-
CATSRETSGRANEQFF
TGTGCCACCAGCAGAGAGACTAGCGGGAGGGCCAATGAGCAGTTCTTC
>TRBJ1-4|12|TRBV6-5|-|-
CASMGTSEKLFF
TGTGCCAGCATGGGGACATCCGAAAAACTGTTTTTT
>TRBJ1-4|13|TRBV6-5|-|once
CASRRQRNEKLFF
TGTGCCAGCAGACGACAGAGAAATGAAAAACTGTTTTTT
>TRBJ1-1|12|TRBV28|TRBD1|-
CASSGQGRGAFF
TGTGCCAGCAGTGGACAGGGAAGGGGAGCTTTCTTT
>TRBJ2-1|15|TRBV30|TRBD1|-
CAWSVQGRNYNEQFF
TGTGCCTGGAGTGTACAGGGGCGTAATTACAATGAGCAGTTCTTC
>TRBJ1-6|15|TRBV2|TRBD1|-
CASSTQGAGYSPLHF
TGTGCCAGCAGTACACAGGGGGCTGGTTATTCACCCCTCCACTTT
>TRBJ1-2|14|TRBV5-6|-|-
CASSLRRGSYGYTF
TGTGCCAGCAGCTTGCGGAGGGGCTCCTATGGCTACACCTTC
>TRBJ2-1|15|TRBV27|TRBD2|-
CASSSPSGRWDEQFF
TGTGCCAGCAGTTCCCCTAGCGGGAGGTGGGATGAGCAGTTCTTC
>TRBJ2-3|13|TRBV7-9|TRBD2|once
CAIGLAGTDTQYF
TGTGCCATCGGACTAGCGGGCACAGATACGCAGTATTTT
>TRBJ1-2|13|TRBV30|-|-
CAWSTGFFYGYTF
TGTGCCTGGAGTACGGGGTTTTTCTATGGCTACACCTTC
>TRBJ2-5|15|TRBV10-2|-|-
CASSEIGGIGETQYF
TGCGCCAGCAGTGAGATTGGCGGGATCGGAGAGACCCAGTACTTC
>TRBJ1-2|14|TRBV20-1|-|-
CSASSPGSRYGYTF
TGCAGTGCTAGTTCTCCCGGGTCCCGTTATGGCTACACCTTC
>TRBJ1-6|17|TRBV18|-|once
CASSPPNGQLGDSPLHF
TGTGCCAGCTCACCACCAAACGGCCAGTTAGGGGATTCACCCCTCCACTTT
>TRBJ1-1|13|TRBV5-6|TRBD1|once
CASSLGQGGKAFF
TGTGCCAGCAGCTTGGGACAGGGCGGGAAAGCTTTCTTT
>TRBJ1-2|19|TRBV24-1|TRBD1|-
CATSDLTQGADGLDYGYTF
TGTGCCACCAGTGACCTCACACAGGGGGCGGATGGTTTGGACTATGGCTACACCTTC
>TRBJ1-3|13|TRBV19|-|-
CASHRVTGNTIYF
TGTGCCAGTCACAGGGTTACTGGAAACACCATATATTTT
>TRBJ1-1|14|TRBV6-5|-|-
CASSYSREGTEAFF
TGTGCCAGCAGTTACTCTAGGGAGGGGACTGAAGCTTTCTTT
>TRBJ2-3|13|TRBV29-1|TRBD1|-
CSVVGQGEDTQYF
TGCAGCGTTGTGGGACAGGGGGAAGATACGCAGTATTTT
>TRBJ1-3|14|TRBV5-1|-|-
CASSPGGSGNTIYF
TGCGCCAGCAGCCCGGGGGGGTCTGGAAACACCATATATTTT
>TRBJ1-1|15|TRBV3-1/TRBV3-2|-|-
CASSQAVRKVAEAFF
TGTGCCAGCAGCCAAGCGGTCAGGAAGGTTGCTGAAGCTTTCTTT
>TRBJ1-3|15|TRBV9|-|once
CASSVGDSWANTIYF
TGTGCCAGCAGCGTAGGGGACTCTTGGGCTAACACCATATATTTT
>TRBJ2-1|13|TRBV7-2|-|-
CASSYRQSHEQFF
TGTGCCAGCAGCTACAGACAGAGCCATGAGCAGTTCTTC
>TRBJ1-6|14|TRBV6-5|TRBD1|-
CASRETGGNSPLHF
TGTGCCAGCAGGGAGACAGGGGGCAACTCACCCCTCCACTTT
>TRBJ1-1|15|TRBV6-4|TRBD1|once
CASRPRGEPNTEAFF
TGTGCCAGCAGGCCCAGGGGGGAACCGAACACTGAAGCTTTCTTT
>TRBJ2-1|14|TRBV6-4|-|few
CASSDVSGNNEQFF
TGTGCCAGCAGTGACGTGTCAGGGAACAATGAGCAGTTCTTC
>TRBJ1-2|15|TRBV27|TRBD1|-
CATRTGQVINYGYTF
TGTGCCACCAGGACGGGACAGGTGATTAACTATGGCTACACCTTC
>TRBJ2-1|15|TRBV27|TRBD1|-
CASSTDRGVYNEQFF
TGTGCCAGCAGTACTGACAGGGGAGTCTACAATGAGCAGTTCTTC
>TRBJ1-1|15|TRBV6-5|-|-
CASSPIPNMNTEAFF
TGTGCCAGCAGTCCGATACCGAACATGAACACTGAAGCTTTCTTT
>TRBJ1-1|14|TRBV11-2|-|-
CASSLGLGNTEAFF
TGTGCCAGCAGCTTAGGTCTAGGGAACACTGAAGCTTTCTTT
>TRBJ1-6|15|TRBV7-8|TRBD1|-
CASSSATGGNSPLHF
TGTGCCAGCAGCTCAGCCACAGGGGGGAATTCACCCCTCCACTTT
>TRBJ2-7|15|TRBV9|-|-
CASSSSGGRIYEQYF
TGTGCCAGCAGCTCCTCCGGGGGGCGAATCTACGAGCAGTACTTC
>TRBJ1-2|14|TRBV13|-|few
CASSPQTDGYGYTF
TGTGCCAGCAGCCCCCAGACAGACGGCTATGGCTACACCTTC
>TRBJ1-2|14|TRBV6-2/TRBV6-3|-|-
CASSYSRLWHGYTF
TGTGCCAGCAGTTACTCACGACTCTGGCATGGCTACACCTTC
>TRBJ1-2|17|TRBV3-1/TRBV3-2|TRBD1|-
CASSRFPTGAFNYGYTF
TGTGCCAGCAGCCGATTTCCGACAGGGGCCTTTAACTATGGCTACACCTTC
>TRBJ1-2|15|TRBV3-1/TRBV3-2|TRBD1|-
CASSQTGTAVYGYTF
TGTGCCAGCAGCCAAACCGGGACAGCGGTATATGGCTACACCTTC
>TRBJ2-2|16|TRBV3-1/TRBV3-2|TRBD1|-
CASSQRTGVLLGELFF
TGTGCCAGCAGCCAACGGACAGGGGTCCTGCTCGGGGAGCTGTTTTTT
>TRBJ1-4|15|TRBV19|TRBD1|-
CASSPRTGAEEKLFF
TGTGCCAGTAGTCCTCGGACAGGGGCAGAAGAAAAACTGTTTTTT
>TRBJ2-7|12|TRBV30|-|-
CAWSQGPYEQYF
TGTGCCTGGAGTCAGGGTCCCTACGAGCAGTACTTC
>TRBJ2-7|15|TRBV5-1|TRBD2|-
CASSLGPSGSYEQYF
TGCGCCAGCAGCTTGGGGCCTAGCGGGAGCTACGAGCAGTACTTC
>TRBJ2-7|14|TRBV9|TRBD1|once
CASSRDSFLREQYF
TGTGCCAGCAGCAGGGACAGTTTCTTAAGGGAGCAGTACTTC
>TRBJ1-2|15|TRBV18|TRBD1|-
CASSMDRERNYGYTF
TGTGCCAGCTCAATGGACAGGGAAAGGAACTATGGCTACACCTTC
>TRBJ2-7|16|TRBV10-3|-|-
CAISESEGRGLEEQYF
TGTGCCATCAGTGAGTCAGAAGGACGGGGATTGGAGGAGCAGTACTTC
>TRBJ2-7|15|TRBV3-1/TRBV3-2|-|-
CASSQQLTSSYEQYF
TGTGCCAGCAGCCAACAATTGACTAGCTCCTACGAGCAGTACTTC